The clone carrying this T cell receptor beta chain was seen only a few times. What it recognizes is unknown. Researchers built TCR beta libraries using quantitative 5'-RACE with molecular barcodes. TCRdb processed the 5' RACE reads anew with MiXCR; each CDR3 protein has one entry. The table includes approximately 400,000 distinct CDR3 sequences, under 20% detected once. The data were taken from a study of CD8 T cells in ankylosing spondylitis. General study findings and limits: Reports say disease-linked clones showed up significantly more in matched ankylosing spondylitis synovial fluid. Seven to nine highly homologous variants formed a TCR beta motif that appeared characteristic of ankylosing spondylitis blood.

The source of this sequence is a male donor with ankylosing spondylitis. Sequences were obtained from blood, either unsorted or a sorted T cell fraction (not recorded which).

The chain's CDR3 is CASSLDTVQETQYF. Written as DNA, the CDR3 is TGTGCCAGCAGCTTAGACACAGTTCAAGAGACCCAGTACTTC. The genes are TRBV7-8 and TRBJ2-5; unclear D gene. The CDR3 is 14 residues long. V lost 1 base to trimming and J lost 2 bases, with 8 bases between them. CDR1 SGHVS and CDR2 FQNEAQ come from the germline V gene.